This T cell receptor beta chain was captured in a study of technical replicates of blood from several donors. The CDR3 runs 14 residues. CDR1 and CDR2 (germline): SGHRS, YFSETQ. Trimming shortened V by 2 bases and J by 2 bases, and 11 bases separated the two germline ends. Generated by immunoSEQ multiplex PCR, the TCRdb table keeps only in-frame clones and is missing some. The sample has more than 80,000 clones, around 96% seen once; the top ten hold under 0.4%. Sequenced: T cells isolated from PBMCs. This rearrangement joins TRBV5-1 to TRBJ2-7, with D unresolved. The sequence was obtained from a human donor in good health. The CDR3 region is CASSLENNPYEQYF. The CDR3 nucleotides read TGCGCCAGCAGCTTAGAAAACAATCCCTACGAGCAGTACTTC.